What follows are 3 T cell receptor beta chains derived from one specimen sequenced in a study of blood T cells in healthy people across ages. A second PCR of roughly 7 to 11 cycles used a sample-barcoded 5' primer and a J-beta primer mix. Using its own MiXCR run on the 5' RACE reads, TCRdb lists one record per CDR3 protein. The table has about 1.5 million distinct CDR3 sequences, 40% to 45% seen once. The sequenced material came from blood. The receptors were sampled from a woman under 30 in good health.

The chain carries TRBV25-1 and TRBJ1-2; no clear D gene. Germline CDR1 reads MGHDK; CDR2 reads SYGVNS. The CDR3 extends over 15 amino acids. The V end lost 2 bases, the J end lost 8 bases, and 18 bases lay between the germline ends. DNA of the CDR3: TGTGCCAGCAGTGAACTCGGGGAAGACCGGAGGGGCTACACCTTC. It yields the protein CASSELGEDRRGYTF.

V usage is TRBV2 and J usage is TRBJ2-3; tentatively, D is TRBD2 (6 bases). Germline CDR1 is SNHLY and CDR2 is FYNNEI. This CDR3 spans 14 amino acids. V was clipped by 8 bases and J by 2 bases, with 14 bases between them. CDR3: CASYPGLTTDTQYF. The CDR3 DNA sequence: TGTGCCAGCTACCCGGGACTTACCACAGATACGCAGTATTTT.

The rearrangement uses TRBV20-1 and TRBJ2-1; possibly TRBD2 for D (6 bases). This CDR3 comprises 16 residues. Germline values: CDR1 DFQATT, CDR2 SNEGSKA (reference sequence). V lost 0 bases to trimming and J lost 8 bases, with 20 bases between them. As DNA, the CDR3 is TGCAGTGCTAGAGATCTTGGGAGGTACACTACTTATGAGCAGTTCTTC. Translation: CSARDLGRYTTYEQFF.